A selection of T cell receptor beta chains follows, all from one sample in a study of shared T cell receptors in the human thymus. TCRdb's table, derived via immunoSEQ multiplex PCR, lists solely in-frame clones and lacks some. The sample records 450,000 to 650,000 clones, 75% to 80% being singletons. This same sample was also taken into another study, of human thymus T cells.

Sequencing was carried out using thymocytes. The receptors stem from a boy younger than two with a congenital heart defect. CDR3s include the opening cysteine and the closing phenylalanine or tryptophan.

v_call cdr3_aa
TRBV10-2 CASSEEGVNTEAFF
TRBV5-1 CASSLLVGQVVRAGYNEQFF
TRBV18 CASSTGQHNQPQHF
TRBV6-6 CASTPGTGAYNEQFF
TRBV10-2 CASSVTGEQYF
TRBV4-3 CASSQDPRSVYEQYF
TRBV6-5 CASSYRQGRDTEAFF
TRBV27 CASSPRTGLMNTEAFF
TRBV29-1 CSVGSGDQPQHF
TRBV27 CASISNRRDTQYF
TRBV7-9 CASSYPQGSAGNTIYF
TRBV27 CASSLRDRSIDEQFF
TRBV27 CASRSNTEAFF
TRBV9 CASRGEGMNEKLFF